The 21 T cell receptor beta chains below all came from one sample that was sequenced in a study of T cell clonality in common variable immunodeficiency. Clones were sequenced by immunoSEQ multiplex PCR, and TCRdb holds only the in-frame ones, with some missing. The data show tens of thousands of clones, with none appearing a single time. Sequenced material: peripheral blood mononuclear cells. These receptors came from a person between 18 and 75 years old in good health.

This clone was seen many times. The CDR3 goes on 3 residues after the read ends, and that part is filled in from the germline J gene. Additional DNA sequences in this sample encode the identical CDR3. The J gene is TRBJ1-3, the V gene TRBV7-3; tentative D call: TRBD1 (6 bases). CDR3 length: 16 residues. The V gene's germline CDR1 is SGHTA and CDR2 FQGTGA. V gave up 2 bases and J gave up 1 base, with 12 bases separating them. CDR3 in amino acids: CASSLQGPTSGNTIYF. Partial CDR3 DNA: TGTGCCAGCAGCTTACAGGGGCCCACATCTGGAAACACC.

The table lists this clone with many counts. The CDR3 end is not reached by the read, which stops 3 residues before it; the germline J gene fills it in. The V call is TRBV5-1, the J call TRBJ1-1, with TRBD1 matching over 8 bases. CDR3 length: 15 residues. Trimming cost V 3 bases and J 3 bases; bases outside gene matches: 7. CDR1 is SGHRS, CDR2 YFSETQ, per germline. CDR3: CASSSHGQGDTEAFF. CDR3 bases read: TGCGCCAGCAGCTCCCACGGACAGGGAGACACTGAA.

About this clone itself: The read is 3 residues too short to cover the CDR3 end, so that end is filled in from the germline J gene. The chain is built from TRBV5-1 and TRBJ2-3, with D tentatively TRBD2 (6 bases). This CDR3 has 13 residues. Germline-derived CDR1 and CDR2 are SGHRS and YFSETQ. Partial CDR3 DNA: TGCGCCAGCAGGCGAGGCGGGGAGGAGACG. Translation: CASRRGGEET. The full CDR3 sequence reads CASRRGGEETQYF.

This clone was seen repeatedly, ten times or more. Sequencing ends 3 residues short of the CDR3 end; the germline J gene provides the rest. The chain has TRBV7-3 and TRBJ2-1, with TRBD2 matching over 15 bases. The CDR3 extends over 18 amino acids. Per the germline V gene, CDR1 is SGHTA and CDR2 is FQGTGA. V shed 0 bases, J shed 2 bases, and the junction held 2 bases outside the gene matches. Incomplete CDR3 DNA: TGTGCCAGCAGCTTAACGGGGACTAGCGGGAGGCCCTACAATGAG. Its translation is CASSLTGTSGRPYNE. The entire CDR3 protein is CASSLTGTSGRPYNEQFF. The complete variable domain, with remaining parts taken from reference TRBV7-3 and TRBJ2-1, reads GAGVSQTPSNKVTEKGKYVELRCDPISGHTALYWYRQSLGQGPEFLIYFQGTGAADDSGLPNDRFFAVRPEGSVSTLKIQRTERGDSAVYLCASSLTGTSGRPYNEQFFGPGTRLTVL.

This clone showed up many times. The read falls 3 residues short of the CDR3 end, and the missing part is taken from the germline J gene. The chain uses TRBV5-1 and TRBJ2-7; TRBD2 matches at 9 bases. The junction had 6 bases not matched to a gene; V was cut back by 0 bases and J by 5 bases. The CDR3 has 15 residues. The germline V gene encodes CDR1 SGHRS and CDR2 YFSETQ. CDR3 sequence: CASSLGSGSSNEQYF. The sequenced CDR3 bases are TGCGCCAGCAGCTTGGGTAGCGGGAGTAGTAACGAG.

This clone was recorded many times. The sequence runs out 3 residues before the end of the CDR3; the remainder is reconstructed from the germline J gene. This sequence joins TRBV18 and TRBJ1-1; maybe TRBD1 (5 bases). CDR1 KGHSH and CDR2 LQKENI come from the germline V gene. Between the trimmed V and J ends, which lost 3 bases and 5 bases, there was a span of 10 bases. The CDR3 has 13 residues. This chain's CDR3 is CASSPDKRTEAFF. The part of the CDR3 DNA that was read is TGTGCCAGCTCACCGGACAAAAGGACTGAA.

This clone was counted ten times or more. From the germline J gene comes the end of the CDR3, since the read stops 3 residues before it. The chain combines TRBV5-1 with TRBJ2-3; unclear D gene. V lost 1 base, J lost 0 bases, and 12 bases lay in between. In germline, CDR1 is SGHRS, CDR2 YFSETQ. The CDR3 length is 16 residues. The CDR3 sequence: CASSLSVGRSTDTQYF. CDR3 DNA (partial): TGCGCCAGCAGCTTGTCGGTTGGGCGCAGCACAGATACG.

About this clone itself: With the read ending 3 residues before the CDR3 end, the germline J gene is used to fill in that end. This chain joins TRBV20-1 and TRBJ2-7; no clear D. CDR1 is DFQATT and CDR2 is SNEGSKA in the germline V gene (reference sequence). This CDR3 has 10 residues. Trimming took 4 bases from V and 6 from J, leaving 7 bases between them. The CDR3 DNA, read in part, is TGCAGTGCTATGTCCGGCGAG. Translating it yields CSAMSGE. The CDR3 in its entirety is CSAMSGEQYF.

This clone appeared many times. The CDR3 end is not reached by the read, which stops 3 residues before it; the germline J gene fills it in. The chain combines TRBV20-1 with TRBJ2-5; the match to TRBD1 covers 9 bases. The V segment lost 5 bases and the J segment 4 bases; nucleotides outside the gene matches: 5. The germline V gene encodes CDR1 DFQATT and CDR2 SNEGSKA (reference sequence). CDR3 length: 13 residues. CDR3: CSAGGTGRETQYF. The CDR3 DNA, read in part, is TGCAGTGCTGGAGGGACAGGGAGAGAGACC.

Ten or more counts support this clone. The CDR3 here is CASSPFSNTGELFF. The covered CDR3 bases are TGTGCCAGCAGCCCATTTTCAAACACCGGGGAG. The rearrangement uses TRBV7-9 and TRBJ2-2; D not resolved. The CDR3 goes on 3 residues after the read ends, and that part is filled in from the germline J gene. Between the trimmed V and J ends, which lost 5 bases and 2 bases, there was a span of 9 bases. Per the germline V gene, CDR1 is SEHNR and CDR2 is FQNEAQ (reference sequence). The length of the CDR3 is 14 residues.

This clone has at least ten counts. The CDR3 bases that were read are TGTGCCTGGAGCGGAGGACAAGTCCAAGAGACC. Amino acid sequence: CAWSGGQVQET. The CDR3 in its entirety is CAWSGGQVQETQYF. The V gene is TRBV30, the J gene TRBJ2-5; D is tentatively TRBD1 or TRBD2 (5 bases each). From the germline J gene comes the end of the CDR3, since the read stops 3 residues before it. The CDR3 has 14 residues. The germline V gene encodes CDR1 GTSNPN and CDR2 SVGIG (reference sequence). Trimming removed 3 bases at V and 1 base at J, with 12 bases between.

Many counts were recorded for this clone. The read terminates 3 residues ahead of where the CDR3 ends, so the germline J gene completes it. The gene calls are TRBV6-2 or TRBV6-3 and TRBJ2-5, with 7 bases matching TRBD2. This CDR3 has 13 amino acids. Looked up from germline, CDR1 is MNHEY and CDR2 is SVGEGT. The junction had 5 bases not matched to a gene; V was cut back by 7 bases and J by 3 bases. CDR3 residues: CASTEAGEETQYF. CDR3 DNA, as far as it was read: TGTGCCAGCACCGAGGCGGGGGAAGAGACC.

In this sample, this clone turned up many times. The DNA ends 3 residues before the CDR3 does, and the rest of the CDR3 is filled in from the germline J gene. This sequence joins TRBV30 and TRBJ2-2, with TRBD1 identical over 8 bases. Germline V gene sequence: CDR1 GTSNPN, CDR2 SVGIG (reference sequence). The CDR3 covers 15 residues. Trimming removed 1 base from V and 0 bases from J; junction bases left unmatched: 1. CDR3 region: CAWSAGQANTGELFF. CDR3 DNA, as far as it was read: TGTGCCTGGAGTGCGGGACAGGCGAACACCGGGGAG.

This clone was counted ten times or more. Partial CDR3 DNA: TGTGCCAGCAGTGAATCTCTATTCTACGAG. Translating gives CASSESLFYE. The CDR3, in full, reads CASSESLFYEQYF. The chain has TRBV6-1 and TRBJ2-7; D not resolved. The CDR3 goes on 3 residues after the read ends, and that part is filled in from the germline J gene. Germline loops: CDR1 MNHNS, CDR2 SASEGT. The length of the CDR3 is 13 residues. V was trimmed by 2 bases and J by 3 bases, leaving 8 bases between them.

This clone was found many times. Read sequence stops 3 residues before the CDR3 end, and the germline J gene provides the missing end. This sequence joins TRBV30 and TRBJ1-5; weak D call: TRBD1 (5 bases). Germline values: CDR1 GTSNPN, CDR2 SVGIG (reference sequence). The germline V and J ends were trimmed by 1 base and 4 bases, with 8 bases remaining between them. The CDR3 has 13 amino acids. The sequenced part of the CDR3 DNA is TGTGCCTGGAGTGGGGGACTTAATCAGCCC. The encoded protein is CAWSGGLNQP. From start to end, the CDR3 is CAWSGGLNQPQHF. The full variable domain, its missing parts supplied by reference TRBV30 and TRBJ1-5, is SQTIHQWPATLVQPVGSPLSLECTVEGTSNPNLYWYRQAAGRGLQLLFYSVGIGQISSEVPQNLSASRPQDRQFILSSKKLLLSDSGFYLCAWSGGLNQPQHFGDGTRLSIL.

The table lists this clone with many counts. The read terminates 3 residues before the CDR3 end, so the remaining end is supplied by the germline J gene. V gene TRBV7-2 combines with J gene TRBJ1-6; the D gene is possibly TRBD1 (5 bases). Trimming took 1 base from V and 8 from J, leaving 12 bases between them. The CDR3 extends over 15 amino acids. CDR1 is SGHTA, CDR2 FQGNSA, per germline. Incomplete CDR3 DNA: TGTGCCAGCAGCTTAGGGCGGGGGGATGATTCACCC. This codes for CASSLGRGDDSP. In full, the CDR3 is CASSLGRGDDSPLHF.

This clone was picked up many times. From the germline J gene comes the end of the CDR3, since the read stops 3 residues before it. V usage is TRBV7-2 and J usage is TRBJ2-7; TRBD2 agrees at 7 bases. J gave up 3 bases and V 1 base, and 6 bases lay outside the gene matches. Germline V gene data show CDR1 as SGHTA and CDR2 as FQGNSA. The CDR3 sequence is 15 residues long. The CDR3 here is CASSLGGGSGYEQYF. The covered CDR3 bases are TGTGCCAGCAGCTTAGGAGGCGGGAGTGGCTACGAG.

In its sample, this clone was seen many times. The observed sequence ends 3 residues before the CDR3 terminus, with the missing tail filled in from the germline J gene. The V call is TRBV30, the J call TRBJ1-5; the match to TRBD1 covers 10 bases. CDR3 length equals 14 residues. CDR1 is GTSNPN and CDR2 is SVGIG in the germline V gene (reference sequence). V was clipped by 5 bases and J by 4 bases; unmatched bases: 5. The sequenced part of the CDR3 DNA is TGTGCCTGGGCGGGGACAGGGGTAAATCAGCCC. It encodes CAWAGTGVNQP. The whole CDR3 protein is CAWAGTGVNQPQHF.

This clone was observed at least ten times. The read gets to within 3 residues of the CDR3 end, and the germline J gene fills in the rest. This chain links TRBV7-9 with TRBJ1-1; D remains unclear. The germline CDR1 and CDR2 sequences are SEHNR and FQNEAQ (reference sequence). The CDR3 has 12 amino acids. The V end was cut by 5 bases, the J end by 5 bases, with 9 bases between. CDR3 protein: CASSPTGTEAFF. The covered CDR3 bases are TGTGCCAGCAGCCCCACGGGGACTGAA.

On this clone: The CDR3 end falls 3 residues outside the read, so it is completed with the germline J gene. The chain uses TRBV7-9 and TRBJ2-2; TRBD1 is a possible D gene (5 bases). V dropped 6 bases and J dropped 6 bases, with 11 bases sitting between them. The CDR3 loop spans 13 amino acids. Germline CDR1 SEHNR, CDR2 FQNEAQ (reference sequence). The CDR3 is CASRTQGSGELFF. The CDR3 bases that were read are TGTGCCAGCAGGACGCAGGGTTCCGGGGAG.

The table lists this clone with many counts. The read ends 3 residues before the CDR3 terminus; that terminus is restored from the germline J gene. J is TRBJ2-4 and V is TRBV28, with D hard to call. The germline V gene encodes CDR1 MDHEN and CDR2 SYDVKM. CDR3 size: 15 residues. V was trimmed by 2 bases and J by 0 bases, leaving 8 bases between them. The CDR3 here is CASSLPILAKNIQYF. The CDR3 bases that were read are TGTGCCAGCAGTTTACCCATTTTAGCCAAAAACATT.